Following are 20 T cell receptor beta chains from one sample sequenced in a study of blood T cell repertoires in COVID-19. Assay used: immunoSEQ multiplex PCR; TCRdb lists only in-frame clones, some missing. The table shows approximately 280,000 clones, with around 89% occurring only once. Sequencing was performed on peripheral blood. The receptors derive from a middle-aged man with acute or convalescent COVID-19.

This chain joins TRBV2 and TRBJ1-1, with 7 bases lining up with TRBD1. The CDR3 has 13 residues. The V gene end was trimmed by 7 bases and the J gene end by 8 bases; junction bases not matched to a gene: 10. CDR1 and CDR2 (germline): SNHLY, FYNNEI. The DNA for the CDR3 is TGTGCCAGCACCGTCGACAGGGTGGGGGAAGCTTTCTTT. Protein product: CASTVDRVGEAFF.

The chain has TRBV2 and TRBJ2-1; TRBD2 matches 12 bases. Germline V gene lookup returns CDR1 SNHLY and CDR2 FYNNEI. The ends lost 2 bases at V and 9 bases at J; junction bases unmatched: 8. The CDR3 sequence is 16 residues long. CDR3 region: CASSERVLAGGSEQFF. Written as DNA, the CDR3 is TGTGCCAGCAGTGAAAGGGTGCTAGCGGGGGGGAGTGAGCAGTTCTTC.

V usage is TRBV2 and J usage is TRBJ1-1, with unresolved D. Germline CDR1 and CDR2: SNHLY and FYNNEI. The CDR3 loop spans 13 amino acids. V was pared by 2 bases and J by 5 bases, with 9 bases between. The CDR3, as DNA: TGTGCCAGCAGTGAATCGCCCGGGACTGAAGCTTTCTTT. Encoded protein: CASSESPGTEAFF.

This clone occurred once. This chain connects TRBV5-4 to TRBJ2-1; unclear D gene. The CDR3 is 11 residues long. CDR1 is SGHNT and CDR2 is YYREEE in the germline V gene (reference sequence). The V end lost 2 bases, the J end lost 11 bases, and 8 bases lay between the germline ends. The CDR3 sequence is CASSFGPKQFF. CDR3 sequence (DNA): TGTGCCAGCAGCTTTGGCCCAAAGCAGTTCTTC.

The genes are TRBV19 and TRBJ2-7, with D uncertain. Germline-derived CDR1 and CDR2 are LNHDA and SQIVND (reference sequence). Trimming stripped 3 bases from V and 5 bases from J, with 11 bases between. CDR3 size: 13 residues. CDR3 bases: TGTGCCAGTAGTATCACATATCCGAACGAGCAGTACTTC. Translated, it gives CASSITYPNEQYF.

The rearrangement joins TRBV27 to TRBJ2-1, with D perhaps matching TRBD1 (5 bases). Trimming shortened V by 4 bases and J by 15 bases, and 19 bases separated the two germline ends. CDR1 is MNHEY, CDR2 SMNVEV, per germline (reference sequence). CDR3 length: 13 residues. As DNA, the CDR3 is TGTGCCAGCAGTTCAACCATACAGGAGTCCCTGTTCTTC. This gives the protein CASSSTIQESLFF.

The chain combines TRBV5-1 with TRBJ2-7; TRBD1 is a possible D gene (6 bases). CDR3 length: 15 residues. Germline V gene sequence: CDR1 SGHRS, CDR2 YFSETQ. V was shortened by 1 base and J by 6 bases, with 17 bases between the two germline ends. Written as DNA, the CDR3 is TGCGCCAGCAGCTTGTTCGGGACAAGCGAAGGCGAGCAGTACTTC. Amino acids: CASSLFGTSEGEQYF.

This clone showed up just a few times. The chain couples TRBV6-5 to TRBJ1-1, with D tentatively TRBD1 (6 bases). V was clipped by 6 bases and J by 3 bases, with 14 bases between them. Germline CDR1 MNHEY, CDR2 SVGAGI. The CDR3 consists of 14 residues. This CDR3 reads CASSAQGEDTEAFF. The CDR3, as DNA: TGTGCCAGCAGCGCACAGGGTGAAGACACTGAAGCTTTCTTT.

The V gene is TRBV19, the J gene TRBJ1-2; 9 bases match TRBD1. Looked up from germline, CDR1 is LNHDA and CDR2 is SQIVND (reference sequence). The junction had 6 bases not matched to a gene; V was cut back by 4 bases and J by 3 bases. CDR3 length equals 15 residues. This chain's CDR3 is CASSNTGGSHYGYTF. In DNA form, the CDR3 reads TGTGCCAGTAGTAACACAGGGGGCTCTCACTATGGCTACACCTTC.

In its sample, this clone was seen a few times. The chain uses TRBV24-1 and TRBJ2-2; maybe TRBD2 (5 bases). V was pared by 0 bases and J by 6 bases, with 7 bases between. The V gene's germline CDR1 is KGHDR and CDR2 SFDVKD. The CDR3 is 14 residues long. The CDR3 sequence: CATSDLRAAGELFF. For the CDR3, the DNA is TGTGCCACCAGTGATTTGCGAGCGGCCGGGGAGCTGTTTTTT.

V and J are TRBV20-1 and TRBJ2-7; a weak D match, TRBD2 (5 bases). The germline CDR1 and CDR2 sequences are DFQATT and SNEGSKA (reference sequence). The CDR3 is 11 residues long. The CDR3 here is CSGLISYEQYF. The CDR3 DNA reads as TGCAGCGGACTGATCTCCTACGAGCAGTACTTC.

In this sample, this clone turned up once. The rearrangement joins TRBV2 to TRBJ2-3; 11 nucleotides match TRBD2. The V gene end was trimmed by 6 bases and the J gene end by 1 base; junction bases not matched to a gene: 6. Germline values: CDR1 SNHLY, CDR2 FYNNEI. The CDR3 is 16 residues long. The CDR3 spells CASRAPTSGGTDTQYF. For the CDR3, the DNA is TGTGCCAGCAGGGCACCGACTAGCGGGGGCACAGATACGCAGTATTTT.

The chain uses TRBV6-5 and TRBJ1-6; D is undetermined. Germline CDR1 is MNHEY and CDR2 is SVGAGI. Deletions cut 5 bases from V and 8 bases from J, with 10 bases between. The CDR3 sequence is 13 residues long. CDR3 bases: TGTGCCAGCAGTCGAGGGTCGGATTCACCCCTCCACTTT. Translated, it gives CASSRGSDSPLHF.

The chain combines TRBV3-1 (or the pseudogene TRBV3-2) with TRBJ1-4; no definite D call. Trimming removed 2 bases from V and 8 bases from J, with 18 bases in between. CDR1 LGHDT and CDR2 YNNKEL come from the germline V gene (reference sequence). This CDR3 contains 16 residues. The CDR3 nucleotides are TGTGCCAGCAGCCAAATCCGGGATTTGATAGGGGAAAAACTGTTTTTT. Its translation: CASSQIRDLIGEKLFF.

This sequence joins TRBV30 and TRBJ1-5, with 7 bases identical to TRBD1. Germline values: CDR1 GTSNPN, CDR2 SVGIG (reference sequence). Trimming at V came to 2 bases and at J to 2 bases, leaving 9 bases not matched to a gene. CDR3 length: 16 amino acids. The CDR3 loop reads CAWSPPGGTGNQPQHF. CDR3 nucleotides: TGTGCCTGGAGTCCCCCAGGGGGGACAGGCAATCAGCCCCAGCATTTT.

This chain's CDR3 is CASSPTLLTGAGNTIYF. As DNA, the CDR3 is TGTGCCAGCAGCCCCACCCTACTGACAGGGGCTGGAAACACCATATATTTT. The chain carries TRBV5-6 and TRBJ1-3; 8 positions match TRBD1. Trimming removed 4 bases from V and 2 bases from J; junction bases left unmatched: 11. This CDR3 is built from 17 residues. Germline V CDR1 and CDR2: SGHDT, YYEEEE.

The V call is TRBV7-8, the J call TRBJ1-2; tentatively, D is TRBD1 (6 bases). Germline assignment: CDR1 SGHVS and CDR2 FQNEAQ. V was pared by 4 bases and J by 8 bases, with 17 bases between. CDR3 length equals 14 residues. The CDR3 DNA reads TGTGCCAGCAGCTCTACCGGACAGCCCCTAGGCTACACCTTC. Its translation is CASSSTGQPLGYTF.

This chain links TRBV18 with TRBJ1-5; D remains unclear. This CDR3 is built from 14 residues. The germline V gene has CDR1 KGHSH and CDR2 LQKENI. V gave up 3 bases and J gave up 3 bases, with 9 bases separating them. The CDR3 DNA reads as TGTGCCAGCTCACCTGGCAGATACAATCAGCCCCAGCATTTT. Its translation: CASSPGRYNQPQHF.

This rearrangement joins TRBV19 to TRBJ2-1, with TRBD1 matching 8 bases. The CDR3 length is 14 residues. CDR1 is LNHDA, CDR2 SQIVND, per germline (reference sequence). V lost 3 bases, J lost 7 bases, and 5 bases stayed unmatched. DNA of the CDR3: TGTGCCAGTAGTATCGGGCAGGGGGCTAATGAGCAGTTCTTC. Translation gives CASSIGQGANEQFF.

A single count supports this clone. The J gene is TRBJ2-1, the V gene TRBV7-3, with a weak D call TRBD1 (6 bases). The V end was cut by 5 bases, the J end by 1 base, with 15 bases between. CDR3 length: 16 residues. Germline-derived CDR1 and CDR2 are SGHTA and FQGTGA. CDR3 DNA sequence: TGTGCCAGCAGCCCATACAGGGTTTCGTCCTACAATGAGCAGTTCTTC. Its protein product is CASSPYRVSSYNEQFF.